This T cell receptor beta chain was captured in a study of blood T cells in healthy people across ages. General observations from the study: Unsorted PBMCs blocked a conclusive comparison of naive and antigen-experienced cells.

V lost 0 bases, J lost 2 bases, and 13 bases lay in between. CDR3 length equals 16 residues. Germline CDR1 is LGHDT and CDR2 is YNNKEL (reference sequence). A second roughly 6 to 12 cycle PCR used barcoded and J-beta primers. Using its own MiXCR run on the 5' RACE reads, TCRdb lists one record per CDR3 protein. The sample has roughly 1,300,000 distinct CDR3 sequences, approximately 59% seen once; the top ten hold roughly 7%. Worth noting for this clonotype: The antigen is not known.

Sequenced material: blood. The receptor was isolated from a man younger than 35 in good health. The V call is TRBV3-1, the J call TRBJ2-5; weak D call: TRBD2 (5 bases). The CDR3 DNA follows: TGTGCCAGCAGCCAAGAGGCAGCGGCCAATCAAGAGACCCAGTACTTC. Its translation: CASSQEAAANQETQYF.